The entry below gives a single T cell receptor (beta chain) sequence along with its context. These data belong to a study of blood T cell repertoires in COVID-19. About the research overall: Samples came from the United States, Italy and Spain, spanning acute and convalescent COVID-19. PBMCs, B-cell-depleted T cells, or T cells were the source of the cDNA or gDNA that made up the material.

Here immunoSEQ multiplex PCR was the method, and the copy in TCRdb shows in-frame clones only, minus some. The sample lists some 80,000 clones, around 81% seen once, with approximately 10% in the top ten. This CDR3 spans 15 amino acids. CDR1 SEHNR and CDR2 FQNEAQ come from the germline V gene (reference sequence). The germline V and J ends were trimmed by 5 bases and 7 bases, with 15 bases remaining between them. Material for sequencing was peripheral blood. The chain carries TRBV7-9 and TRBJ1-6; D remains unclear. This sequence was found in a human donor in a cohort sampled during active COVID-19. The CDR3 is CASSLEGGSNSPLHF. CDR3 sequence (DNA): TGTGCCAGCAGCCTCGAGGGTGGCAGCAATTCACCCCTCCACTTT. The full variable domain, its missing parts supplied by reference TRBV7-9 and TRBJ1-6, is DTGVSQNPRHKITKRGQNVTFRCDPISEHNRLYWYRQTLGQGPEFLTYFQNEAQLEKSRLLSDRFSAERPKGSFSTLEIQRTEQGDSAMYLCASSLEGGSNSPLHFGNGTRLTVT.